Below, 4 T cell receptor beta chains from the same sample are listed, as sequenced in a study of glioma-infiltrating T cells after dendritic cell vaccination. Using immunoSEQ multiplex PCR, the repertoire was profiled, and TCRdb retains in-frame clones only, with some absent. The repertoire includes more than 130 clones, roughly nine tenths of them detected once, and about 9.5% sits in the top ten. The time point here: after dendritic cell vaccination, including at tumor progression/relapse. Dendritic cells derived from monocytes and pulsed with autologous tumor lysate formed the vaccine. This material consisted of tumor tissue, taken after dendritic cell vaccination. Source of these receptors: a human donor with glioblastoma.

A single count supports this clone. This chain joins TRBV7-9 and TRBJ1-5; a weak D match, TRBD1 (6 bases). The CDR3 is 16 amino acids. The ends were cut back, 5 bases at V and 3 bases at J, with 17 bases in the middle. Germline CDR1 SEHNR, CDR2 FQNEAQ (reference sequence). CDR3 nucleotide sequence: TGTGCCAGCAGCCCAGGCGGCAGGGGCCTCAATCAGCCCCAGCATTTT. Amino acid sequence: CASSPGGRGLNQPQHF.

The chain has TRBV27 and TRBJ1-2; no clear D gene. This CDR3 is 15 amino acids long. V lost 5 bases to trimming and J lost 4 bases, with 17 bases between them. The V gene's germline CDR1 is MNHEY and CDR2 SMNVEV (reference sequence). For the CDR3, the DNA is TGTGCCAGCAGTGTAGATACTCGGGGTTCCTATGGCTACACCTTC. Its translation: CASSVDTRGSYGYTF.

The chain links TRBV4-2 to TRBJ2-2; TRBD1 might be the D (6 bases). Germline assignment: CDR1 LGHNA and CDR2 YNFKEQ. The CDR3 extends over 16 amino acids. The germline V and J ends were trimmed by 0 bases and 2 bases, with 10 bases remaining between them. The CDR3 bases are TGTGCCAGCAGCCAAGATCTGGGGGCCAACACCGGGGAGCTGTTTTTT. Protein: CASSQDLGANTGELFF.

The chain has TRBV4-1 and TRBJ1-1, with no clear D. The CDR3 is 16 amino acids. V gave up 0 bases and J gave up 3 bases, with 14 bases separating them. Germline V gives CDR1 MGHRA, CDR2 YSYEKL. The CDR3 spells CASSQDGGSADTEAFF. CDR3 coding DNA: TGCGCCAGCAGCCAAGATGGCGGGTCCGCGGACACTGAAGCTTTCTTT.